This TCR beta chain derives from a study of blood T cell repertoires in COVID-19. Study information: Sites across the United States, Italy and Spain contributed samples from acute and convalescent COVID-19.

Per the original methods: Amplification of reference gene primers was used by the study to estimate nucleated cell counts. The assay was immunoSEQ multiplex PCR, and TCRdb's table has in-frame clones only and misses some. For V, J and clone size, that table is used; D and trimming come from the DNA. This sample has approximately 150,000 clones, with about 79% found just once. V was pared by 3 bases and J by 8 bases, with 19 bases between. The CDR3 spans 15 residues. Looked up from germline, CDR1 is KGHSH and CDR2 is LQKENI. Sequencing was performed on PBMCs or T cells enriched from blood (not recorded which). This chain uses TRBV18 with TRBJ1-1; D might be TRBD1 (5 bases). This receptor was obtained from a man aged 50 to 60 who had recovered from COVID-19. CDR3 region: CASSPTLDSNPEAFF. CDR3 in DNA: TGTGCCAGCTCACCGACGTTAGACAGTAACCCGGAAGCTTTCTTT. Full variable domain (missing parts from reference TRBV18 and TRBJ1-1): NAGVMQNPRHLVRRRGQEARLRCSPMKGHSHVYWYRQLPEEGLKFMVYLQKENIIDESGMPKERFSAEFPKEGPSILRIQQVVRGDSAAYFCASSPTLDSNPEAFFGQGTRLTVV.